This T cell receptor beta chain stems from a study of OX40 agonist ivuxolimab in advanced cancers. Study outcomes and limitations: At 0.1 to 3.0 mg/kg and by week 6, clonal expansion occurred in CD4+ and CD8+ blood T cells.

The table came from immunoSEQ multiplex PCR; TCRdb's copy has only in-frame clones and leaves some out. The table lists some 50,000 clones, around four fifths of them singletons. The CDR3 is 15 amino acids. Per the germline V gene, CDR1 is LNHDA and CDR2 is SQIVND (reference sequence). V lost 9 bases and J lost 3; bases outside the gene matches: 8. This clone was picked up a small number of times. The antigen remains unidentified. The TCR comes from an adult with an advanced solid tumor such as melanoma, head and neck, liver or kidney cancer. The sequenced sample was CD4+ or CD8+ T cells sorted from blood, obtained in a trial of the OX40 agonist ivuxolimab. V usage is TRBV19 and J usage is TRBJ2-2; 9 positions agree with TRBD1. The CDR3 region has the DNA TGTGCCAGCAAAGATGGGACAGGGCACACCGGGGAGCTGTTTTTT. Its translation is CASKDGTGHTGELFF.